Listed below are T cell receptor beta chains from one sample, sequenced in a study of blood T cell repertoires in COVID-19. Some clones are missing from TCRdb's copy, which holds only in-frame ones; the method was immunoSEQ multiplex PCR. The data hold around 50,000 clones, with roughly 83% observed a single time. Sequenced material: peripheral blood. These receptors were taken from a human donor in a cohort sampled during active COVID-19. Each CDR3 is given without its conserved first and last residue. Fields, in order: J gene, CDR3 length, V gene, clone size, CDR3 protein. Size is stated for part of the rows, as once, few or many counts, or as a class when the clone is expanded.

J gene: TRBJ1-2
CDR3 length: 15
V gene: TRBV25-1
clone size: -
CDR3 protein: ASSEFGFARGNYGYT

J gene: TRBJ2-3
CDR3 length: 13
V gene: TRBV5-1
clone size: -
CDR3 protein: ASSPLSGSTDTQY

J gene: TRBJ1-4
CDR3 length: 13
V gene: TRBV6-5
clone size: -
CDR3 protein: ASSSTGGFDEKLF

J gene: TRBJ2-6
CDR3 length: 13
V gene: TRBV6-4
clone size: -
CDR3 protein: ASSETGVGANVLT

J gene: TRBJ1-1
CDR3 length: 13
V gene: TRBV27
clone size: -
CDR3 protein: ASSLNPVLNTEAF

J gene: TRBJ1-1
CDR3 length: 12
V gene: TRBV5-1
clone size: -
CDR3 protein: ASSRRGENTEAF

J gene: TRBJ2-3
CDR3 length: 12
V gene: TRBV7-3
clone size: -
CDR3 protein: ASSLGLFTDTQY

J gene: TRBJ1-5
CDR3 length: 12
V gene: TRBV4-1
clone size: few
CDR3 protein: ASSLPSRGQPQH

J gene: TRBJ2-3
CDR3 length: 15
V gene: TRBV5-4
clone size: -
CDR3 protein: ASSFGGLAGSTDTQY

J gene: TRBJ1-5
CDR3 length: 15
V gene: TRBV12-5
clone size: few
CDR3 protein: ASGLVPPPTGLQPQH

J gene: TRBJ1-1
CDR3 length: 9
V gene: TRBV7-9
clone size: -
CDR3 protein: ASSQTLEAF

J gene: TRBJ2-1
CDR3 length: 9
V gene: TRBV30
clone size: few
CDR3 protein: AWSAGTSRF

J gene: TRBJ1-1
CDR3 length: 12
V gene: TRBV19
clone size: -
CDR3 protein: ASSRGQPEVEAF

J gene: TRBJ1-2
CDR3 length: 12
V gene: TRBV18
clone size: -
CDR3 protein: ASSRGQGDYGYT

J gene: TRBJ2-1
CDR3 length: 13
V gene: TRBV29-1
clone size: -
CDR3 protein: SVATSGSNYNEQF

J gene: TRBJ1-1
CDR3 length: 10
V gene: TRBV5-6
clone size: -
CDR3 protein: ASSFMRIEAF

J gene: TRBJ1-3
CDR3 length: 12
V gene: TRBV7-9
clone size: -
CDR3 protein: ASSSKEGRNTIY

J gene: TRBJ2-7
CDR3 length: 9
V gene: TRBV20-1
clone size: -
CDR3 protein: SASRLAEQY

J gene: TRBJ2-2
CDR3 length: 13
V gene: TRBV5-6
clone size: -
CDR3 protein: ASSLPQGYTGELF

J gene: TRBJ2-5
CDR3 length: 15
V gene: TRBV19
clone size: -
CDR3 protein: ASSFGETSVMAETQY

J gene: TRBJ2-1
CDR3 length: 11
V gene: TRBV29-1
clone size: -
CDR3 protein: RADRVSYNEQF

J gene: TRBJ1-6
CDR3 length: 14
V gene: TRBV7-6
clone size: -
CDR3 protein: ASSFGSGGWNSPLH

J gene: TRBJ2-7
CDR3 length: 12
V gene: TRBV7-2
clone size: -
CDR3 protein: ASSLVYNTYEQY

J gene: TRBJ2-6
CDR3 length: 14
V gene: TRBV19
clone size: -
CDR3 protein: ASSIVGGSGANVLT

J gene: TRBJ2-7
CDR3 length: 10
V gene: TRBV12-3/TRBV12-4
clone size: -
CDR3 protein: ASSPSSYEQY

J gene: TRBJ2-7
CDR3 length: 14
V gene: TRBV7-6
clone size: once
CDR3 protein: ASSYKTDSPSYEQY

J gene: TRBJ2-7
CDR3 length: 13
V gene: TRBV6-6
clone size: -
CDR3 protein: ASRPMGQGAGEQY

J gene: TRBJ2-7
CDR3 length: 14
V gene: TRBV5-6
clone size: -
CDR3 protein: ASSLETSGTTYEQY

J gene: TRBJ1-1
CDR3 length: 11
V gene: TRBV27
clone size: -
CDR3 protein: ASSHPGFTEAF

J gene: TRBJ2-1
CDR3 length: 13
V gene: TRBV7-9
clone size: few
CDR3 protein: ASSFLETGIVEQF

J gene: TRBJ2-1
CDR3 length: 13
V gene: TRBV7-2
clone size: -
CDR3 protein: ASSLGPGFDNEQF

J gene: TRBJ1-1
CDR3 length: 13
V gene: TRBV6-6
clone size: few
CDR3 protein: ASSSGQSMNTEAF

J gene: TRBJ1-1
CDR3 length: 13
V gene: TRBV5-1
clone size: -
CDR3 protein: ASSLESPGGTEAF